Listed below are T cell receptor beta chains from one sample, sequenced in a study of T cell repertoires in cytomegalovirus infection. TCRdb independently ran MiXCR on the reads; one entry per CDR3 protein. Seen here are about 700,000 distinct CDR3 sequences, about 30% observed once, and the top ten hold 15% to 20%. No antigen has been assigned to these receptors. Source: cultured PBMCs, taken from culture after CMV antigen stimulation. The source is a human donor in good health (CMV status not recorded). Some clones in this sample may be carry-over from other donors' samples. Both conserved end residues are part of each CDR3. The D gene is left open where the match is weak. Clone size, where shown, is once, few, many, or a class for clones that have expanded.

size	length	V	J	D	DNA	CDR3
-	14	TRBV6-6	TRBJ2-1	TRBD2	TGTGCCAGCAGTGTGCCTAGCGGGGTAGGTGAGCAGTTCTTC	CASSVPSGVGEQFF
few	14	TRBV14	TRBJ2-3	-	TGTGCCAGCAGCCAAGCGTATAGACCCTGGATGCAGTATTTT	CASSQAYRPWMQYF
once	15	TRBV18	TRBJ2-1	-	TGTGCCAGCTCACCTAATCAGGGAGCCGGTAATGGGCAGTTCTTC	CASSPNQGAGNGQFF
-	15	TRBV15	TRBJ2-1	TRBD1	TGTGCCACCAGCAAAAGGACAGGGGGCTTAAATGAGCAGTTCTTC	CATSKRTGGLNEQFF
many	15	TRBV7-9	TRBJ1-1	-	TGTGCCAGCAGCTTACCTGGGACGGCGAACACTGAAGCTTTCTTT	CASSLPGTANTEAFF
many	11	TRBV7-2	TRBJ2-1	-	TGTGCCAGCAGCTTACGCTATGAGCAGTTCTTC	CASSLRYEQFF
-	15	TRBV6-1	TRBJ1-1	-	TGTGCCAGCCACGGACCCTCGGGGGCGAACACTGAAGCTTTCTTT	CASHGPSGANTEAFF
few	14	TRBV6-5	TRBJ1-2	TRBD1	TGTGCCAGCAGTTCGTCTGACAGGGTCTATGGCTACACCTTC	CASSSSDRVYGYTF
-	18	TRBV7-2	TRBJ2-1	TRBD2	TGTGCCAGCAGCCCAACTCCCCTAGCGGGAGGATTGAAAAATGAGCAGTTCTTC	CASSPTPLAGGLKNEQFF
few	15	TRBV19	TRBJ1-6	-	TGTGCCAGTAGTTTAAACCGGGACTATAATTCACCCCTCCACTTT	CASSLNRDYNSPLHF
-	16	TRBV7-9	TRBJ2-3	TRBD1	TGTGCCAGCAGCTTAGTTGGGACAGGTGAAACAGATACGCAGTATTTT	CASSLVGTGETDTQYF
-	14	TRBV20-1	TRBJ1-4	-	TGCAGTGCCCCAGAGGGAGGGGGGGATGAAAAACTGTTTTTT	CSAPEGGGDEKLFF
-	15	TRBV6-1	TRBJ2-7	TRBD2	TGTGCCAGCAGTGATTCCCTAGCGGGAGGCTACGAGCAGTACTTC	CASSDSLAGGYEQYF
many	15	TRBV7-2	TRBJ1-1	TRBD1	TGTGCCAGCAGCTCGCAGGGACAGGGTGGCACTGAAGCTTTCTTT	CASSSQGQGGTEAFF
-	14	TRBV7-2	TRBJ2-7	-	TGTGCCAGCAGCTTAGACGAGCGGTTCTACGAGCAGTACTTC	CASSLDERFYEQYF
-	13	TRBV7-9	TRBJ1-1	TRBD1	TGTGCCAGCAGTTGGACAGCAGGGGGTGAAGCTTTCTTT	CASSWTAGGEAFF
few	14	TRBV4-1	TRBJ2-1	TRBD2	TGCGCCAGCAGCCAAAATCTAGCGGGAGTGGAAGAGTTCTTC	CASSQNLAGVEEFF
many	14	TRBV7-6	TRBJ2-3	TRBD2	TGTGCCAGCAGCTCGGGGGGTAACACAGATACGCAGTATTTT	CASSSGGNTDTQYF
few	11	TRBV27	TRBJ2-7	-	TGTGCCACCCGGGTAGGGTACGAGCAGTACTTC	CATRVGYEQYF
once	14	TRBV28	TRBJ2-5	-	TGTGCCAGCAGTCTCCTCCGGGCGAAGGAGACCCAGTACTTC	CASSLLRAKETQYF
-	13	TRBV20-1	TRBJ2-7	TRBD1	TGCAGTGCTAGCCAGGGGGTGACCTACGAGCAGTACTTC	CSASQGVTYEQYF
many	19	TRBV7-2	TRBJ2-7	TRBD2	TGTGCCAGCAGCTTAAGCCTAGCGCGGGAGGGCTCCTCACCAGCCGAGCAGTACTTC	CASSLSLAREGSSPAEQYF
-	15	TRBV7-9	TRBJ1-2	TRBD1	TGTGCCAGCAGAACATGGGGACAGGGAGACTCCGGCTACACCTTC	CASRTWGQGDSGYTF
few	12	TRBV7-9	TRBJ2-7	-	TGTGCCAGCAGCTTAGTTGTTGCCGAGCAGTACTTC	CASSLVVAEQYF
once	13	TRBV20-1	TRBJ2-5	-	TGCAGTGCTAGCGGGACTGTGAAAGAGACCCAGTACTTC	CSASGTVKETQYF
-	14	TRBV7-2	TRBJ2-2	-	TGTGCCAGCAGCTTAAAGGGGGGGCCCGGGGAGCTGTTTTTT	CASSLKGGPGELFF
-	16	TRBV28	TRBJ1-3	TRBD1	TGTGCCAGCAGAATCGGGACAGCCAACTCTGGAAACACCATATATTTT	CASRIGTANSGNTIYF
-	16	TRBV10-3	TRBJ2-3	TRBD2	TGTGCCATCAGTGCCCTATCTAGCGGCGGCACAGATACGCAGTATTTT	CAISALSSGGTDTQYF